This T cell receptor beta chain was found in a study of T cell responses to AZD1222 COVID-19 vaccine. As for the study in general: Samples with a second dose at about 4 or about 12 weeks were pooled together.

Of note for this clone: Antigen specificity is unknown.

Produced via immunoSEQ multiplex PCR; TCRdb's table is partial and in-frame only. The table includes approximately 67,000 clones, about nine tenths detected once. Study-level findings and limits: Regions 160-218 and 743-854 held dominance among vaccine-associated CD4 TCRs, which spanned spike. The study found Spike-specific TCR breadth and depth rose after two AZD1222 doses. After the peak T cell response, and only then, were repertoires sampled.

The CDR3 is 15 amino acids. Germline CDR1 is LNHDA and CDR2 is SQIVND (reference sequence). V lost 3 bases and J lost 0, with 12 bases in between. Sequencing used peripheral blood, obtained on day 0 of AZD1222 vaccination. The chain couples TRBV19 to TRBJ2-7; D is ambiguous. The clonotype originates from an adult in good health. The CDR3 DNA reads TGTGCCAGTAGTATTAGGATTCAGGACTCCTACGAGCAGTACTTC. It is translated as CASSIRIQDSYEQYF. The variable domain in full, with the rest retrieved from reference TRBV19 and TRBJ2-7, is DGGITQSPKYLFRKEGQNVTLSCEQNLNHDAMYWYRQDPGQGLRLIYYSQIVNDFQKGDIAEGYSVSREKKESFPLTVTSAQKNPTAFYLCASSIRIQDSYEQYFGPGTRLTVT.